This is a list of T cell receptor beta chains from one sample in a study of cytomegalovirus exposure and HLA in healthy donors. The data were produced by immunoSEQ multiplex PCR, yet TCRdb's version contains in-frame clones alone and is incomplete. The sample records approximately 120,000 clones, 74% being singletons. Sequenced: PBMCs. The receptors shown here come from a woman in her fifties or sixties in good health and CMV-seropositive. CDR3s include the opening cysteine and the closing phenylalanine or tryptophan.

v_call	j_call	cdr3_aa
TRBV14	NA	CASSRTGTGGYEQYF
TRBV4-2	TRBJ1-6	CASSRARDKNSPLHF
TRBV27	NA	CASSLTGGGYEQYF
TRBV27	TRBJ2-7	CASSLGQGLDEQYF
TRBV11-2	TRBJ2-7	CASSLLQGPYEQYF
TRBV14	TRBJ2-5	CASSQAGLVETQYF
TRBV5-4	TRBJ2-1	CASSTGTGTYNEQFF
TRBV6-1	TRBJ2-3	CASSADSRQGFFGTDTQYF
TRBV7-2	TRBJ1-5	CASSLEQGAYQPQHF
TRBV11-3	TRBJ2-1	CASSPGSYNEQFF
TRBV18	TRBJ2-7	CASSPSRGVSSGGSYEQYF
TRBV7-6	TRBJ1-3	CASSYDWSSGNTIYF
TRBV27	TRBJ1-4	CASSYSGGQNEKLFF
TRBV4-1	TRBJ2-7	CASSQPGGREQYF
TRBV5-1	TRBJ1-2	CASSSGGGFYGYTF
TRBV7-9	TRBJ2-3	CASRGGGVTDTQYF
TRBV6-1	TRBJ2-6	CASSEALGKGAGANVLTF
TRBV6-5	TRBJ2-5	CASSRGGPAVETQYF
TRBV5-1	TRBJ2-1	CASTSGGAGGFNEQFF
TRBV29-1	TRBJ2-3	CSARRSGATTDTQYF
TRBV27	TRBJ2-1	CASSPTRPSPLWWNEQFF
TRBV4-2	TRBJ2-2	CASSQDLAAPGELFF
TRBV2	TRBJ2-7	CASIYTGDEQYF
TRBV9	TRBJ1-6	CASSVDQGSPLHF
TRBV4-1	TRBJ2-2	CASRQGATGELFF